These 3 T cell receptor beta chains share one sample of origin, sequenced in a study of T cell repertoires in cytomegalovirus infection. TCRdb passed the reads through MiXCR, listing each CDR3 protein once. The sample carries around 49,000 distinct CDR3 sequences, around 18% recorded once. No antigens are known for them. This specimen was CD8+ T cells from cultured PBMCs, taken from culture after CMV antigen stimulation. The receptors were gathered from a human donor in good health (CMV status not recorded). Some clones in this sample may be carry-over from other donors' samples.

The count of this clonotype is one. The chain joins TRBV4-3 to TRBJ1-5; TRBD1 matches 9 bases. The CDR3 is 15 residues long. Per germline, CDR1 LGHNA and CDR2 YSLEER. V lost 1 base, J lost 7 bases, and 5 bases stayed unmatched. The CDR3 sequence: CASSQGTGVEQPQHF. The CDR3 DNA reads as TGCGCCAGCAGCCAAGGGACAGGGGTGGAGCAGCCCCAGCATTTT.

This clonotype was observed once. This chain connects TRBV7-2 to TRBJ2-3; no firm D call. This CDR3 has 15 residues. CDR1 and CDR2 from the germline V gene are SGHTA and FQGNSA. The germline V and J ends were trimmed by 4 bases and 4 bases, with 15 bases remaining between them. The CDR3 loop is CASSSSGLPADTQYF. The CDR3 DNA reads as TGTGCCAGCAGCTCATCCGGGCTACCCGCAGATACGCAGTATTTT.

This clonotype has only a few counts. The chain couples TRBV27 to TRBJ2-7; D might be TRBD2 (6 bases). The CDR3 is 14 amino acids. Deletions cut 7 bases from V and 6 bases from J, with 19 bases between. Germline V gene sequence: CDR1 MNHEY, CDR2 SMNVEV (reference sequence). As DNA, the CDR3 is TGTGCCAGCACCACGAATCCCGGGAGACGCGAGCAGTACTTC. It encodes CASTTNPGRREQYF.